The rows below give T cell receptor beta chains drawn from one sample of a study of control samples from healthy donors and cancer patients. TCRdb's copy holds only in-frame clones and misses some; the assay was immunoSEQ multiplex PCR. The table lists some 23,000 clones, 75% to 90% of them singletons, with 35% to 40% in the top ten. Specimen: PBMCs. The receptors were sampled from a man between 60 and 70 years old with head and neck cancer. The CDR3 runs from the conserved cysteine through the conserved F or W. The D gene is left open where the match is weak. Where a row states a size, it is once, few, many or the class of an expanded clone; other rows omit it.

size: NA
J: TRBJ1-2
V: TRBV7-2
D: TRBD1
CDR3: CASSPGQGEGYTF
DNA: TGTGCCAGCAGTCCTGGACAGGGGGAAGGCTACACCTTC

size: NA
J: TRBJ1-6
V: TRBV12-3/TRBV12-4
D: NA
CDR3: CASSLNLNSPLHF
DNA: TGTGCCAGCAGTTTAAACCTCAATTCACCCCTCCACTTT

size: NA
J: TRBJ2-7
V: TRBV7-9
D: TRBD1
CDR3: CASSKSGQGHYEQYF
DNA: TGTGCCAGCAGCAAGTCGGGACAGGGGCACTACGAGCAGTACTTC

size: NA
J: TRBJ2-1
V: TRBV4-1
D: TRBD1
CDR3: CASSRPTGNYNEQFF
DNA: TGCGCCAGCAGCCGCCCGACAGGGAACTACAATGAGCAGTTCTTC

size: NA
J: TRBJ2-1
V: TRBV19
D: TRBD2
CDR3: CASSMGIGGRAGEQFF
DNA: TGTGCCAGTAGTATGGGGATAGGCGGGAGGGCTGGTGAGCAGTTCTTC

size: NA
J: TRBJ2-2
V: TRBV27
D: TRBD1
CDR3: CASSIRGSGELFF
DNA: TGTGCCAGCAGTATCAGGGGGTCAGGGGAGCTGTTTTTT

size: NA
J: TRBJ2-1
V: TRBV4-1
D: TRBD2
CDR3: CASSPGLAGKREQFF
DNA: TGCGCCAGCAGCCCGGGACTAGCGGGAAAGAGGGAGCAGTTCTTC

size: NA
J: TRBJ1-1
V: TRBV9
D: NA
CDR3: CASSVGTGNTEAFF
DNA: TGTGCCAGCAGCGTAGGTACGGGAAACACTGAAGCTTTCTTT

size: NA
J: TRBJ1-1
V: TRBV10-2
D: TRBD1
CDR3: CASSESLGRGRNTEAFF
DNA: TGCGCCAGCAGTGAGTCCCTGGGCAGGGGGCGGAACACTGAAGCTTTCTTT

size: NA
J: TRBJ1-4
V: TRBV30
D: NA
CDR3: CAWSPGPNEKLFF
DNA: TGTGCCTGGAGCCCCGGTCCTAATGAAAAACTGTTTTTT

size: NA
J: TRBJ1-5
V: TRBV6-5
D: TRBD1
CDR3: CASSMTGDEQPQHF
DNA: TGTGCCAGCAGCATGACAGGGGACGAACAGCCCCAGCATTTT

size: NA
J: TRBJ1-1
V: TRBV19
D: NA
CDR3: CASSRGIQRNTEAFF
DNA: TGTGCCAGTAGTAGGGGAATACAACGGAACACTGAAGCTTTCTTT

size: few
J: TRBJ2-5
V: TRBV20-1
D: NA
CDR3: CSASLTSGRETQYF
DNA: TGCAGTGCTAGTCTCACGAGCGGTAGGGAGACCCAGTACTTC

size: NA
J: TRBJ2-6
V: TRBV11-1
D: TRBD1
CDR3: CASREGALGANVLTF
DNA: TGTGCCAGCAGAGAGGGGGCGTTAGGGGCCAACGTCCTGACTTTC

size: NA
J: TRBJ2-2
V: TRBV2
D: NA
CDR3: CASTGTHTGELFF
DNA: TGTGCCAGCACTGGGACTCACACCGGGGAGCTGTTTTTT

size: once
J: TRBJ1-2
V: TRBV6-5
D: NA
CDR3: CASRPRRQVEGYTF
DNA: TGTGCCAGCAGACCACGGAGGCAAGTGGAAGGCTACACCTTC

size: NA
J: TRBJ1-3
V: TRBV9
D: TRBD1
CDR3: CASSLRQGRNTIYF
DNA: TGTGCCAGCAGCCTACGACAGGGTAGAAACACCATATATTTT